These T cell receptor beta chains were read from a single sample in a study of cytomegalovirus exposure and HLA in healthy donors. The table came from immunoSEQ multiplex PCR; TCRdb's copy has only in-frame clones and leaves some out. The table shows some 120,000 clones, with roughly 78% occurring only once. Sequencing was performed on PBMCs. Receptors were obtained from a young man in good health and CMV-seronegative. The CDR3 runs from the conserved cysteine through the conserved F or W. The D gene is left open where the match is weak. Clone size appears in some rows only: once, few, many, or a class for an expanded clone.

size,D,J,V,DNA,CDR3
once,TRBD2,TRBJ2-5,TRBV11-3,TGTGCCAGCAGCTCTCGGACTAGCGGCGAAGAGACCCAGTACTTC,CASSSRTSGEETQYF
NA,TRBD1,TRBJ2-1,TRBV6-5,TGTGCCAGCAGTTACCTGACAGGGGTGGGCAATGAGCAGTTCTTC,CASSYLTGVGNEQFF
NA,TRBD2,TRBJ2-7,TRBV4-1,TGCGCCAGCAGCCAAAGTCCCAACGCGGGAGGGCCGTACGAGCAGTACTTC,CASSQSPNAGGPYEQYF
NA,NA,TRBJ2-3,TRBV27,TGTGCCAGCAGACGGCCGACTAGTAGTGAATGGGATACGCAGTATTTT,CASRRPTSSEWDTQYF
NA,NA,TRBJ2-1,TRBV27,TGTGCCAGCAGTTTATCGAGTAACAATGAGCAGTTCTTC,CASSLSSNNEQFF
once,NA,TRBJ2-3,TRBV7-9,TGTGCCAGCATCTCGGCCCCCCAGGATCCCGATACGCAGTATTTT,CASISAPQDPDTQYF
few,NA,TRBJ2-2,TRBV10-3,TGTGCCATCAGTGAGACAGACCCCACGAACACCGGGGAGCTGTTTTTT,CAISETDPTNTGELFF
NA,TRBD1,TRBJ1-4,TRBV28,TGTGCCAGCAGCTCACAGGGGGCTGGTAATGAAAAACTGTTTTTT,CASSSQGAGNEKLFF
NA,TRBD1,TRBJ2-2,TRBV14,TGTGCCAGCAGCCCTGGGACAGTACGCGCCGGGGAGCTGTTTTTT,CASSPGTVRAGELFF
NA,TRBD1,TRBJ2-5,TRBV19,TGTGCCAGTAGGGACAGGGGGATGGAGACCCAGTACTTC,CASRDRGMETQYF
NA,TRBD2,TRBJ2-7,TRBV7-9,TGTGCCAGCAGCTTCACTAGCGGCGAGCAGTACTTC,CASSFTSGEQYF
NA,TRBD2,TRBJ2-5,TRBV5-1,TGCGCCAGCAGCTTGCCGGGAGGGCCAGAGACCCAGTACTTC,CASSLPGGPETQYF
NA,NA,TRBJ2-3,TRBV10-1,TGCGCCAGCAGCGGTCAAGGAGAAGGAACAGATACGCAGTATTTT,CASSGQGEGTDTQYF
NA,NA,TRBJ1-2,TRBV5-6,TGTGCCAGCAGCCGAGGTGGGGCCATCTATGGCTACACCTTC,CASSRGGAIYGYTF
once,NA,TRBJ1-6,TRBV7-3,TGTGCCAGCAGCTTTGAACGGAATTCACCCCTCCACTTT,CASSFERNSPLHF
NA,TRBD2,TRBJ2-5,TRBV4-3,TGCGCCAGCAGCCAAGAAGGGGCGGGAGGGAGGGAGACCCAGTACTTC,CASSQEGAGGRETQYF
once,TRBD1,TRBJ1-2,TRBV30,TGTGCCTGGAGTAGCGGGACAGGCCGTGCCTTC,CAWSSGTGRAF
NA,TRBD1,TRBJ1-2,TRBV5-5,TGTGCCAGCAGTGGGACAGGGGTGCTTGGCTACACCTTC,CASSGTGVLGYTF
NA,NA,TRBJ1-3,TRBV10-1,TGCGCCAGCAAACCGAGCTCTGGAAACACCATATATTTT,CASKPSSGNTIYF
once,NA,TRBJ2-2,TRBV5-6,TGTGCCAGCAGCATCGACAGCTACGCGAACACCGGGGAGCTGTTTTTT,CASSIDSYANTGELFF
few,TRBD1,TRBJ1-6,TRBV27,TGTGCCAGCAGGGAAACAGGGGTCGGTTCACCCCTCCACTTT,CASRETGVGSPLHF
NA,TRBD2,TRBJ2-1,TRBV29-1,TGCAGCGTTGCGGGGCTAGCGGGGATCGTCTACAATGAGCAGTTCTTC,CSVAGLAGIVYNEQFF